Reported below is one T cell receptor beta chain. These data belong to a study of T cell changes during pregnancy in multiple sclerosis. Clones were read by immunoSEQ multiplex PCR, and TCRdb kept only the in-frame ones, dropping some. The table lists about 75,000 clones, nearly 95% of them singletons, with more than 0.12% in the top ten. The sequencing used CD4+ T cells from peripheral blood mononuclear cells, collected after pregnancy. The receptor was derived from a female donor with multiple sclerosis, enrolled in a pregnancy study.

CDR3 sequence: CASSLGGEYEQYF. The CDR3 nucleotides are TGTGCCAGCAGCCTAGGGGGGGAATACGAGCAGTACTTC. The rearrangement links TRBV28 to TRBJ2-7; D is possibly TRBD2 (7 bases). Germline V gene data show CDR1 as MDHEN and CDR2 as SYDVKM. V gave up 6 bases and J gave up 4 bases, with 13 bases separating them. The CDR3 sequence is 13 residues long.